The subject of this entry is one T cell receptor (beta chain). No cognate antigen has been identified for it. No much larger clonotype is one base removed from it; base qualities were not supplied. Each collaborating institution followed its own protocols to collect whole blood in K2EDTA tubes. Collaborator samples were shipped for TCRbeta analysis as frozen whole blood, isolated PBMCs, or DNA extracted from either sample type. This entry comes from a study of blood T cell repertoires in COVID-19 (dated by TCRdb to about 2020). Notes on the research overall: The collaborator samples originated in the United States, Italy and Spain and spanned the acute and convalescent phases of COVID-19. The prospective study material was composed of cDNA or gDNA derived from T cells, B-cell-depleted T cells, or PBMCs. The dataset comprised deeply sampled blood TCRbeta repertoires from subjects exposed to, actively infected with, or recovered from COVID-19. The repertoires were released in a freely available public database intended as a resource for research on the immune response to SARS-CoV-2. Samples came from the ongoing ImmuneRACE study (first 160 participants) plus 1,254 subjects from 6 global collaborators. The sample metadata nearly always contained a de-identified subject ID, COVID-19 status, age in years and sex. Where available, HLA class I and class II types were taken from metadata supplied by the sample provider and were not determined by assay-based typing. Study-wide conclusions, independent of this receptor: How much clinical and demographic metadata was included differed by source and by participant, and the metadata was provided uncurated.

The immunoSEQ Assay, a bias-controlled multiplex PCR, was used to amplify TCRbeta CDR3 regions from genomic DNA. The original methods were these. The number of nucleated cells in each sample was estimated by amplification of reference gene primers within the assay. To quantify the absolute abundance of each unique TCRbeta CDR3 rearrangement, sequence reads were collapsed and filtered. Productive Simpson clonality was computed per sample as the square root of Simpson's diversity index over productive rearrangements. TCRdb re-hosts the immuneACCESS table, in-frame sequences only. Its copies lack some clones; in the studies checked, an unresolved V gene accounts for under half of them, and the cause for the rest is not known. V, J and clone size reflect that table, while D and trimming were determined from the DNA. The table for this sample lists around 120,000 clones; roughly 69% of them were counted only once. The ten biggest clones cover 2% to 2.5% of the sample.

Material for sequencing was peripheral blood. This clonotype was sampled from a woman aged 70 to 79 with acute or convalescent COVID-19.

The CDR3 has the sequence CASSLGVGGTDTQYF. In nucleotides, the sequence is TGTGCCAGCAGCTTAGGAGTTGGTGGCACAGATACGCAGTATTTT. The V gene is TRBV7-9 and the J gene is TRBJ2-3, with the D segment identity uncertain. The trim is 1 base for V and 1 base for J, with a gap of 9 bases between the germline ends. CDR1 and CDR2 (SEHNR, FQNEAQ) derive from the germline V gene (reference sequence). The CDR3 covers 15 residues, taking in both the cysteine and the phenylalanine. Only the CDR3 part of the read is kept: 45 bases, read in frame from the first base.